This TCR beta chain originates from a study of glioma-infiltrating T cells after dendritic cell vaccination. Study-wide background: Treatment, given 2003 to 2012, was autologous tumor lysate-pulsed dendritic cell vaccination.

Sequencing used immunoSEQ multiplex PCR; TCRdb keeps in-frame clones, though not all of them. The table has some 99,000 clones, 65% to 85% seen once; the top ten hold 4.5% to 5.5%. The CDR3 sequence is 16 residues long. V dropped 5 bases and J dropped 4; count of bases not matched to a gene: 9. Germline lookup yields CDR1 SGHRS and CDR2 YFSETQ. Time point reported: after dendritic cell vaccination, including at tumor progression/relapse. Selection required adequate fresh-frozen tumor tissue plus more than two years' survival data. This sequence originates from a human donor with glioblastoma. V gene TRBV5-1 combines with J gene TRBJ2-2; 9 bases map to TRBD1. The sample was blood, taken after dendritic cell vaccination. The CDR3 reads CASRRAGTGFTGELFF. In nucleotides, the CDR3 is TGCGCCAGCAGGCGTGCCGGGACAGGGTTCACCGGGGAGCTGTTTTTT. The variable domain in full, completed from reference TRBV5-1 and TRBJ2-2, reads KAGVTQTPRYLIKTRGQQVTLSCSPISGHRSVSWYQQTPGQGLQFLFEYFSETQRNKGNFPGRFSGRQFSNSRSEMNVSTLELGDSALYLCASRRAGTGFTGELFFGEGSRLTVL.